The 20 T cell receptor beta chains below all came from one sample that was sequenced in a study of OX40 agonist ivuxolimab in advanced cancers. Measured with immunoSEQ multiplex PCR; TCRdb has only the in-frame clones, and not every one. The sample holds 75,000 to 95,000 clones, 92% seen once. This material consisted of CD4+ or CD8+ T cells sorted from blood, taken in a trial of the OX40 agonist ivuxolimab. These receptors all come from an adult with an advanced solid tumor such as melanoma, head and neck, liver or kidney cancer.

The rearrangement joins TRBV5-1 to TRBJ1-1; D is possibly TRBD1 (5 bases). The CDR3 loop spans 14 amino acids. In germline, CDR1 is SGHRS, CDR2 YFSETQ. Trimming removed 7 bases at V and 4 bases at J, with 17 bases between. CDR3 coding DNA: TGCGCCAGCGGGGCAGGGATCTTAGGCACTGAAGCTTTCTTT. This gives the protein CASGAGILGTEAFF.

This clone was observed a single time. The chain has TRBV9 and TRBJ2-3, with D unclear. CDR3 length equals 14 residues. Trimming stripped 0 bases from V and 1 base from J, with 6 bases between. CDR1 is SGDLS and CDR2 is YYNGEE in the germline V gene. CDR3 DNA: TGTGCCAGCAGCGTAGGGTCGGGCACAGATACGCAGTATTTT. It translates to CASSVGSGTDTQYF.

The CDR3 DNA is TGCGCCAGCAGCCCGGACCCGGCGACTCAGCCCCAGCATTTT. Amino acids: CASSPDPATQPQHF. The J gene is TRBJ1-5, the V gene TRBV5-1, with D uncertain. The V and J ends lost 4 bases and 6 bases respectively, with 14 bases between them. CDR1 is SGHRS, CDR2 YFSETQ, per germline. The CDR3 sequence is 14 residues long.

This chain joins TRBV27 and TRBJ1-1, with D unresolved. Germline assignment: CDR1 MNHEY and CDR2 SMNVEV (reference sequence). CDR3 size: 12 residues. V lost 6 bases and J lost 4, with 9 bases in between. The DNA for the CDR3 is TGTGCCAGCAGCCATCATGGCACTGAAGCTTTCTTT. This translates into CASSHHGTEAFF.

This clone was seen once. This chain uses TRBV28 with TRBJ1-2; a weak D match, TRBD1 (5 bases). The CDR3 spans 15 residues. Germline CDR1 and CDR2: MDHEN and SYDVKM. V was cut by 4 bases and J by 2 bases, with 14 bases left in between. CDR3 sequence: CASSYRGRGNYGYTF. CDR3 DNA: TGTGCCAGCAGTTACCGGGGACGGGGAAACTATGGCTACACCTTC.

The rearrangement joins TRBV9 to TRBJ2-1; 10 nucleotides match TRBD2. CDR3 length: 15 residues. V lost 0 bases to trimming and J lost 6 bases; unmatched junction nucleotides: 3. Germline-derived CDR1 and CDR2 are SGDLS and YYNGEE. CDR3 bases: TGTGCCAGCAGCGTAGGAGGGACTAGCGCCAATGAGCAGTTCTTC. Translating gives CASSVGGTSANEQFF.

V and J are TRBV5-1 and TRBJ2-5; 8 bases agree with TRBD2. V trimming: 2 bases; J trimming: 5 bases; junction bases outside the gene matches: 14. This CDR3 is built from 17 residues. CDR1 is SGHRS, CDR2 YFSETQ, per germline. CDR3 DNA sequence: TGCGCCAGCAGCTTCGGCGGTAGCGGGAACTTAGGGGAGACCCAGTACTTC. Its translation is CASSFGGSGNLGETQYF.

The rearrangement uses TRBV4-3 and TRBJ1-2, with D uncertain. V lost 0 bases to trimming and J lost 2 bases, with 10 bases between them. CDR1 and CDR2 from the germline V gene are LGHNA and YSLEER. CDR3 length: 15 amino acids. CDR3 coding DNA: TGCGCCAGCAGCCAAGATTACAATAGAAACTATGGCTACACCTTC. It codes for CASSQDYNRNYGYTF.

This clone was detected once. The V gene is TRBV19, the J gene TRBJ2-5, with D tentatively TRBD1 (6 bases). The CDR3 totals 13 residues. V lost 6 bases, J lost 5 bases, and 13 bases lay in between. The germline gives CDR1 LNHDA, CDR2 SQIVND (reference sequence). CDR3 bases: TGTGCCAGTAGCCCCACAGGGCACGAGACCCAGTACTTC. It translates to CASSPTGHETQYF. The entire variable domain, with the rest obtained from reference TRBV19 and TRBJ2-5, is as follows: DGGITQSPKYLFRKEGQNVTLSCEQNLNHDAMYWYRQDPGQGLRLIYYSQIVNDFQKGDIAEGYSVSREKKESFPLTVTSAQKNPTAFYLCASSPTGHETQYFGPGTRLLVL.

The V call is TRBV27, the J call TRBJ2-5; 7 bases are shared with TRBD2. This CDR3 region has 17 residues. In germline, CDR1 is MNHEY, CDR2 SMNVEV (reference sequence). The trim removed 5 bases at V and 3 bases at J, leaving 15 bases unmatched. CDR3 DNA: TGTGCCAGCAGTGCCGGGGCGGGAGAGCCGAACGAAGAGACCCAGTACTTC. This encodes CASSAGAGEPNEETQYF.

The chain joins TRBV2 to TRBJ2-7; perhaps TRBD2 as D (6 bases). The CDR3 is 15 amino acids. V lost 1 base, J lost 5 bases, and 15 bases lay in between. CDR1 and CDR2 (germline): SNHLY, FYNNEI. DNA for the CDR3: TGTGCCAGCAGTGAAGGACGGGGGATAACCCACGAGCAGTACTTC. It specifies CASSEGRGITHEQYF.

This chain uses TRBV12-5 with TRBJ2-2; TRBD2 aligns across 7 bases. This CDR3 is 16 amino acids long. The J segment lost 3 bases and the V segment lost 0 bases, leaving 4 bases of the junction unmatched. Per the germline V gene, CDR1 is LGHNT and CDR2 is FRNRAP. CDR3 coding DNA: TGTGCTAGTGGTTTGGTGAGGAGCGGGGACACCGGGGAGCTGTTTTTT. Protein product: CASGLVRSGDTGELFF.

This clone appeared once. The V gene is TRBV27, the J gene TRBJ1-2, with TRBD1 matching 7 bases. The CDR3 runs 14 residues. The J segment lost 8 bases and the V segment lost 5 bases, leaving 11 bases of the junction unmatched. Looked up from germline, CDR1 is MNHEY and CDR2 is SMNVEV (reference sequence). The CDR3 protein is CASSPTDRASGYTF. DNA for the CDR3: TGTGCCAGCAGTCCGACCGACAGGGCCTCAGGCTACACCTTC.

The rearrangement links TRBV2 to TRBJ2-5; the match to TRBD2 covers 7 bases. After removal of 6 bases from V and 0 bases from J, the junction contained 7 bases not matched to a gene. Germline V lookup: CDR1 SNHLY, CDR2 FYNNEI. The CDR3 has 15 amino acids. The CDR3: CASRTSTRYQETQYF. In DNA form, the CDR3 reads TGTGCCAGCAGGACTAGCACCCGGTACCAAGAGACCCAGTACTTC.

The chain carries TRBV5-6 and TRBJ2-6, with D hard to call. This CDR3 comprises 15 residues. Deletions cut 1 base from V and 2 bases from J, with 7 bases between. Germline CDR1 reads SGHDT; CDR2 reads YYEEEE. This CDR3 is CASSLSSTGANVLTF. CDR3 in DNA: TGTGCCAGCAGCTTGTCTAGTACTGGGGCCAACGTCCTGACTTTC. Complete variable domain (other parts from reference TRBV5-6 and TRBJ2-6): DAGVTQSPTHLIKTRGQQVTLRCSPKSGHDTVSWYQQALGQGPQFIFQYYEEEERQRGNFPDRFSGHQFPNYSSELNVNALLLGDSALYLCASSLSSTGANVLTFGAGSRLTVL.

This clone appeared a few times. The genes are TRBV4-1 and TRBJ2-2, with D unclear. Germline loops: CDR1 MGHRA, CDR2 YSYEKL. V lost 0 bases, J lost 6 bases, and 8 bases lay in between. This CDR3 spans 14 amino acids. The CDR3 loop is CASSQDRLPGELFF. In DNA form, the CDR3 reads TGCGCCAGCAGCCAAGATAGGCTTCCCGGGGAGCTGTTTTTT.

This chain uses TRBV7-3 with TRBJ2-2; D is perhaps TRBD1 or TRBD2 (5 bases each). This CDR3 comprises 17 residues. V was clipped by 5 bases and J by 5 bases, with 21 bases between them. Germline V gene data show CDR1 as SGHTA and CDR2 as FQGTGA. The CDR3 nucleotides are TGTGCCAGCAGCCTTGGGGCGGGCGCCCCCGGAACCGGGGAGCTGTTTTTT. The encoded protein is CASSLGAGAPGTGELFF.

The V gene is TRBV7-9, the J gene TRBJ2-5; D is uncertain. Trimming pared 1 base from V and 1 base from J, leaving 7 bases between. CDR1 is SEHNR and CDR2 is FQNEAQ in the germline V gene (reference sequence). The CDR3 sequence is 14 residues long. CDR3 sequence: CASSLGPPQETQYF. CDR3 coding DNA: TGTGCCAGCAGCTTAGGCCCGCCCCAAGAGACCCAGTACTTC.

The chain has TRBV5-6 and TRBJ2-7; 8 positions match TRBD1. The CDR3 length is 13 residues. Trimming removed 4 bases from V and 12 bases from J; junction bases left unmatched: 12. Germline V gene data show CDR1 as SGHDT and CDR2 as YYEEEE. This chain's CDR3 is CASSLWTGSSSYF. The CDR3 DNA reads TGTGCCAGCAGCCTCTGGACAGGGTCTAGCTCGTACTTC.

This clone was recorded once. The chain recombines TRBV30 with TRBJ1-3; possibly TRBD1 for D (5 bases). This CDR3 spans 16 amino acids. Germline V gene data show CDR1 as GTSNPN and CDR2 as SVGIG (reference sequence). With 3 bases removed from V and 0 bases from J, the gap between germline ends came to 15 bases. CDR3 sequence reads: CAWRETGASSGNTIYF. CDR3 nucleotide sequence: TGTGCCTGGAGAGAAACCGGGGCAAGCTCTGGAAACACCATATATTTT.